What follows is one T cell receptor beta chain and its context. What it binds is unknown. The authors ran the immunoSEQ assay, v3.0, at survey level. Method: immunoSEQ multiplex PCR; TCRdb's copy keeps in-frame clones and lacks some. The sample holds about 33,000 clones, 95% to 97% seen once. These data originate in a study of long-term antiretroviral therapy in people with HIV. Across the whole study: Of all samples, the earliest predate the 2015 immediate-ART recommendation by about a decade.

Overall study results and limits: Information pertaining to ART adherence, viral resistance or therapeutic modifications was not obtained. Post-ART, diversity grew, though it stayed under transplant donor control levels.

The CDR3 runs 18 residues. Germline V lookup: CDR1 LNHNV, CDR2 YYDKDF (reference sequence). Losses at the gene ends were 2 bases for V and 9 bases for J; bases not matched to a gene: 16. The sequence came from a man aged 25 to 40 with HIV. Sequencing used unsorted PBMCs, obtained 6.5 to 6.6 years after starting antiretroviral therapy. The chain carries TRBV15 and TRBJ1-2; 12 bases align to TRBD1. The CDR3 region is CATSRHRFGGQGASSYTF. In DNA form, the CDR3 reads TGTGCCACCAGCAGACACCGGTTCGGGGGACAGGGGGCAAGTAGCTACACCTTC.